The 26 T cell receptor beta chains below all came from one sample that was sequenced in a study of T-cell reconstitution after alpha-beta-depleted transplantation in children. Unique molecular identifiers were built into the TCRbeta library. A single record per CDR3 protein comes from TCRdb applying MiXCR to the PCR reads. This sample has 350,000 to 450,000 distinct CDR3 sequences, with about an eighth found just once. Material: PBMCs, obtained from the stem cell graft. The receptor source for this set is a human donor who donated a stem cell graft to a child with Fanconi anemia.

The rearrangement links TRBV11-2 to TRBJ1-1; D gene ambiguous. This CDR3 region has 13 residues. Looked up from germline, CDR1 is SGHAT and CDR2 is FQNNGV. The V gene lost 3 bases and the J gene lost 11 bases, with 16 bases spanning the gap. The CDR3 reads CASSFSEGGEAFF. In DNA form, the CDR3 reads TGTGCCAGCAGCTTTTCAGAGGGAGGTGAGGCTTTCTTT.

This clonotype has more than one count but fewer than ten. This rearrangement joins TRBV7-9 to TRBJ2-5; TRBD1 or TRBD2 may be the D gene (5 bases each). Trimming left V 5 bases short and J 7 bases short, with 17 bases between. Germline CDR1 reads SEHNR; CDR2 reads FQNEAQ (reference sequence). The CDR3 is 14 residues long. As DNA, the CDR3 is TGTGCCAGCAGCCGGGATTCCCCCCAGGGGACCCAGTACTTC. It is translated as CASSRDSPQGTQYF.

This clonotype came up many times. This chain joins TRBV7-9 and TRBJ1-6; D is possibly TRBD1 (5 bases). CDR3 length: 14 amino acids. Trimming cost V 6 bases and J 7 bases, with 13 bases left between them. Germline CDR1 and CDR2: SEHNR and FQNEAQ (reference sequence). CDR3 protein: CASSSSGQNSPLHF. In nucleotides, the CDR3 is TGTGCCAGCAGTTCCTCAGGGCAGAATTCACCCCTCCACTTT.

This clonotype came up many times. This sequence joins TRBV20-1 and TRBJ2-4; TRBD1 might be the D (6 bases). The CDR3 sequence is 14 residues long. The germline V gene encodes CDR1 DFQATT and CDR2 SNEGSKA (reference sequence). V lost 7 bases, J lost 2 bases, and 15 bases lay in between. The DNA for the CDR3 is TGCAGTGTCGAGGGACACTCGACCAAAAACATTCAGTACTTC. Protein product: CSVEGHSTKNIQYF.

This clonotype was recorded only once. The chain recombines TRBV27 with TRBJ2-1, with 8 nucleotides matching TRBD1. This CDR3 is built from 15 residues. With 1 base clipped from V and 8 bases from J, the junction kept 7 bases outside the gene matches. Looked up from germline, CDR1 is MNHEY and CDR2 is SMNVEV (reference sequence). CDR3 sequence reads: CASSLFQGASYEQFF. CDR3 DNA: TGTGCCAGCAGTTTATTTCAGGGGGCAAGTTATGAGCAGTTCTTC.

This chain uses TRBV4-3 with TRBJ2-3, with a weak D call TRBD1 (6 bases). This CDR3 is 16 amino acids long. Germline values: CDR1 LGHNA, CDR2 YSLEER. Trimming cost V 4 bases and J 3 bases, with 17 bases left between them. The CDR3 sequence is CASSLGQSLQTDTQYF. CDR3 sequence (DNA): TGCGCCAGCAGCCTTGGACAGAGTTTACAGACAGATACGCAGTATTTT.

This chain uses TRBV2 with TRBJ1-1; no reliable D call. Germline V gene lookup returns CDR1 SNHLY and CDR2 FYNNEI. The CDR3 sequence is 12 residues long. Trimming cost V 7 bases and J 1 base, with 7 bases left between them. CDR3 bases: TGTGCCAGCACAGAGTCGAACACTGAAGCTTTCTTT. This gives the protein CASTESNTEAFF.

This chain connects TRBV2 to TRBJ2-5; D not certain. V was clipped by 9 bases and J by 7 bases, with 21 bases between them. CDR3 size: 14 residues. CDR1 is SNHLY, CDR2 FYNNEI, per germline. The DNA of the CDR3 is TGTGCCAGTCTCCTCGACCTTGGTTTGGGGACCCAGTACTTC. This gives the protein CASLLDLGLGTQYF. The entire variable domain, with the rest obtained from reference TRBV2 and TRBJ2-5, is as follows: EPEVTQTPSHQVTQMGQEVILRCVPISNHLYFYWYRQILGQKVEFLVSFYNNEISEKSEIFDDQFSVERPDGSNFTLKIRSTKLEDSAMYFCASLLDLGLGTQYFGPGTRLLVL.

This clonotype was seen ten or more times. The rearrangement links TRBV5-1 to TRBJ1-4; D is undetermined. The V end was cut by 0 bases, the J end by 5 bases, with 14 bases between. This CDR3 comprises 16 residues. Looked up from germline, CDR1 is SGHRS and CDR2 is YFSETQ. The CDR3 is CASSLVGGGSNEKLFF. In nucleotides, the CDR3 is TGCGCCAGCAGCTTGGTCGGTGGAGGGAGCAATGAAAAACTGTTTTTT.

The chain combines TRBV7-9 with TRBJ1-1; unclear D gene. Looked up from germline, CDR1 is SEHNR and CDR2 is FQNEAQ (reference sequence). CDR3 length: 12 amino acids. V shed 11 bases and J shed 0 bases, with 10 bases lying between them. The CDR3 reads CAARGMNTEAFF. CDR3 bases: TGTGCCGCACGGGGTATGAACACTGAAGCTTTCTTT. The whole variable domain, remainder taken from reference TRBV7-9 and TRBJ1-1, is DTGVSQNPRHKITKRGQNVTFRCDPISEHNRLYWYRQTLGQGPEFLTYFQNEAQLEKSRLLSDRFSAERPKGSFSTLEIQRTEQGDSAMYLCAARGMNTEAFFGQGTRLTVV.

The genes are TRBV18 and TRBJ2-3, with 8 bases matching TRBD1. V shed 8 bases, J shed 4 bases, and the junction held 8 bases outside the gene matches. The length of the CDR3 is 14 residues. CDR1 KGHSH and CDR2 LQKENI come from the germline V gene. CDR3 sequence (DNA): TGTGCCAGCCGACGAGAACAGGGGGCAGATACGCAGTATTTT. It is translated as CASRREQGADTQYF. Filled out from reference TRBV18 and TRBJ2-3, the complete variable domain reads NAGVMQNPRHLVRRRGQEARLRCSPMKGHSHVYWYRQLPEEGLKFMVYLQKENIIDESGMPKERFSAEFPKEGPSILRIQQVVRGDSAAYFCASRREQGADTQYFGPGTRLTVL.

Only a few counts were recorded for this clonotype. The CDR3 end shows no conserved phenylalanine or tryptophan, and so a read error is likely. No DNA is shown, since the ends of the CDR3 on it are uncertain; the CDR3 is the one TCRdb lists. The V and J genes are TRBV10-3 and TRBJ2-5; no DNA check was done on the table's D call, TRBD2. A total of 11 residues make up the CDR3, ends included. Germline CDR1 ENHRY, CDR2 SYGVKD. The CDR3 spells CAISQGDYVYL.

This clonotype was detected many times. The CDR3 DNA follows: TGTGCCAGCACTAAACAGGGAATTCGTGGCTACACCTTC. This encodes CASTKQGIRGYTF. The chain couples TRBV6-5 to TRBJ1-2; TRBD1 is a possible D gene (6 bases). The V gene lost 7 bases and the J gene lost 7 bases, with 16 bases spanning the gap. Per the germline V gene, CDR1 is MNHEY and CDR2 is SVGAGI. The CDR3 loop spans 13 amino acids.

This clonotype was counted ten times or more. This rearrangement joins TRBV10-3 to TRBJ1-5, with D possibly matching TRBD1 (6 bases). CDR1 and CDR2 (germline): ENHRY, SYGVKD. V was shortened by 5 bases and J by 2 bases, with 10 bases between the two germline ends. This CDR3 contains 14 residues. The CDR3 loop is CAISTGSGNQPQHF. The CDR3 DNA follows: TGTGCCATCAGTACAGGGTCGGGCAATCAGCCCCAGCATTTT.

This chain joins TRBV19 and TRBJ2-1; TRBD2 matches 13 bases. Per germline, CDR1 LNHDA and CDR2 SQIVND (reference sequence). J was trimmed by 0 bases and V by 9 bases; bases with no gene match: 11. The CDR3 is 18 amino acids. In DNA, the CDR3 is TGTGCCAGCCGTCTTACTAGCGGGGGGGCGAGCTCCTACAATGAGCAGTTCTTC. This translates into CASRLTSGGASSYNEQFF.

This clonotype was observed at least ten times. The rearrangement links TRBV12-3 or TRBV12-4 to TRBJ2-7, with D possibly matching TRBD2 (7 bases). Trimming took 1 base from V and 3 from J, leaving 10 bases between them. The CDR3 contains 14 residues. CDR3 residues: CASSLEGGGYEQYF. The DNA of the CDR3 is TGTGCCAGCAGTTTAGAGGGAGGGGGCTACGAGCAGTACTTC.

Only a few counts were recorded for this clonotype. V and J are TRBV7-9 and TRBJ1-1; maybe TRBD1 (5 bases). The CDR3 runs to 17 residues. Per germline, CDR1 SEHNR and CDR2 FQNEAQ (reference sequence). V was pared by 3 bases and J by 0 bases, with 17 bases between. The CDR3 nucleotides are TGTGCCAGCAGCTTCACGGGAGGGCAGGACATGAACACTGAAGCTTTCTTT. This sequence encodes CASSFTGGQDMNTEAFF.

The table lists this clonotype with many counts. The chain combines TRBV29-1 with TRBJ2-5, with D possibly matching TRBD1 (6 bases). The germline V gene has CDR1 SQVTM and CDR2 ANQGSEA. The CDR3 consists of 12 residues. V lost 7 bases to trimming and J lost 4 bases, with 13 bases between them. Written as DNA, the CDR3 is TGCAGCGCAGAGATACAGGGAGAGACCCAGTACTTC. Amino acids: CSAEIQGETQYF.

In its sample, this clonotype was seen a few times. The V call is TRBV12-3 or TRBV12-4, the J call TRBJ1-5; D is uncertain. V lost 8 bases and J 0 bases, leaving 20 bases between the germline ends. This CDR3 comprises 17 residues. CDR3 in DNA: TGTGCCAGCTCGGAACCATCCGTTACATATAGCAATCAGCCCCAGCATTTT. This sequence encodes CASSEPSVTYSNQPQHF.

The V and J genes are TRBV4-3 and TRBJ2-3, with 7 bases that match TRBD2. The CDR3 sequence is 16 residues long. V shed 0 bases, J shed 3 bases, and the junction held 6 bases outside the gene matches. Germline CDR1 reads LGHNA; CDR2 reads YSLEER. The DNA of the CDR3 is TGCGCCAGCAGCCAAGAAAAACTTAGCGGGACAGATACGCAGTATTTT. Translation gives CASSQEKLSGTDTQYF.

The chain carries TRBV4-2 and TRBJ1-2; D uncertain. The CDR3 spans 15 residues. V gave up 1 base and J gave up 4 bases, with 13 bases separating them. CDR1 and CDR2 (germline): LGHNA, YNFKEQ. CDR3 coding DNA: TGTGCCAGCAGCCAAGTTAACGTTCCGGGCTATGGCTACACCTTC. Translating it yields CASSQVNVPGYGYTF.

Of note for this clonotype: A much larger clone differs from this one at a single base, so this may be a read error. The chain is built from TRBV4-3 and TRBJ2-3; TRBD2 agrees at 7 bases. The CDR3 sequence is 15 residues long. V lost 1 base and J lost 2; bases outside the gene matches: 3. CDR1 is LGHNA, CDR2 YSLEER, per germline. The CDR3 loop is CASSQVGGDTDTQYF. CDR3 nucleotide sequence: TGCGCCAGCAGCCAAGTGGGGGGGGACACAGATACGCAGTATTTT.

This clonotype was picked up a small number of times. The V gene is TRBV20-1, the J gene TRBJ1-5; the D gene is possibly TRBD1 (6 bases). V was cut by 6 bases and J by 7 bases, with 16 bases left in between. Germline lookup yields CDR1 DFQATT and CDR2 SNEGSKA (reference sequence). This CDR3 has 13 amino acids. The CDR3 DNA sequence: TGCAGTGCCGCCGCTACAGGGAACCAGCCCCAGCATTTT. It is translated as CSAAATGNQPQHF.

This clonotype is deemed medium-sized (0.01 to 0.1%). The chain employs TRBV6-2 or TRBV6-3 and TRBJ2-7, with D hard to call. V was pared by 0 bases and J by 6 bases, with 9 bases between. In germline, CDR1 is MNHEY, CDR2 SVGEGT. CDR3 length: 13 residues. This chain's CDR3 is CASSYSERGEQYV. The CDR3 coding sequence is TGTGCCAGCAGTTACTCGGAAAGAGGCGAGCAGTACGTC.

The chain employs TRBV18 and TRBJ1-1; no clear D. Trimming took 5 bases from V and 6 from J, leaving 13 bases between them. This CDR3 has 13 residues. The V gene's germline CDR1 is KGHSH and CDR2 LQKENI. The CDR3: CASSSSRYSEAFF. The CDR3, as DNA: TGTGCCAGCTCAAGCTCCAGATACTCTGAAGCTTTCTTT.

This clonotype was seen many times. V is TRBV28 and J is TRBJ2-4; D is unclear. The germline V gene has CDR1 MDHEN and CDR2 SYDVKM. V lost 4 bases and J lost 3, with 4 bases in between. The CDR3 runs 12 residues. The CDR3: CASSWSKNIQYF. CDR3 DNA: TGTGCCAGCAGTTGGAGCAAAAACATTCAGTACTTC. The complete variable domain, with remaining parts taken from reference TRBV28 and TRBJ2-4, reads DVKVTQSSRYLVKRTGEKVFLECVQDMDHENMFWYRQDPGLGLRLIYFSYDVKMKEKGDIPEGYSVSREKKERFSLILESASTNQTSMYLCASSWSKNIQYFGAGTRLSVL.